This T cell receptor beta chain was observed in a study of T cells in Graves' hyperthyroidism and ophthalmopathy. Study-wide findings and caveats: The model forecast ophthalmopathy, anticipating it by a median around 6.4 months before onset. Most expanded thyroid clonotypes above 0.001 recurred in blood.

Using RNA transcripts as the source, TCR beta CDR3 regions were amplified. An initial round of RT-PCR targeting the TCR CDR3 relied on the HTBI primer set. A single record per CDR3 protein comes from TCRdb applying MiXCR to the multiplex PCR reads. Counted here are about 560,000 distinct CDR3 sequences, around 46% occurring once; the ten biggest clones make up 8.2%. For this clonotype: As yet, its antigen is unknown.

The hyperthyroidism patients had all been newly diagnosed, and their disease duration was under 2 months. Their ages ranged from 18 to 65 years. Exclusion criteria comprised uncontrolled infection, other autoimmune disease, pregnancy or lactation. Sequencing input: peripheral blood or thyroid tissue (not recorded which). The receptor was isolated from a young woman with Graves' hyperthyroidism.

The CDR3 nucleotides are TGCAGCGCCGGAGCGGGGGGGCCACACCGACCTAATGAAAAACTGTTTTTT. Translated, it gives CSAGAGGPHRPNEKLFF. The V gene is TRBV29-1, the J gene TRBJ1-4; D perhaps matches TRBD1 (6 bases). The V and J ends lost 7 bases and 3 bases respectively, with 24 bases between them. This CDR3 contains 17 residues. The germline gives CDR1 SQVTM, CDR2 ANQGSEA.